A single sample gave rise to the 25 T cell receptor beta chains below, sequenced in a study of shared clonotypes between healthy human individuals. The protocol was immunoSEQ multiplex PCR, while the TCRdb copy is restricted to in-frame clones and leaves out a portion. The sample lists over 950,000 clones; 70% to 85% were seen once. Sequencing was carried out using memory CD4+ T cells from PBMCs. Subset described: CD45RA-negative fraction. All receptors derive from a man aged 18 to 30 in good health. Some clones in this sample may be carry-over from other donors' samples.

Remarks on this clone: Distinct nucleotide sequences in the sample also encode this CDR3. V usage is TRBV18 and J usage is TRBJ2-3; 7 bases align to TRBD2. From germline, CDR1 is KGHSH and CDR2 LQKENI. The trim removed 3 bases at V and 3 bases at J, leaving 3 bases unmatched. This CDR3 has 14 amino acids. The CDR3 here is CASSPPGLTDTQYF. CDR3 coding DNA: TGTGCCAGCTCACCCCCGGGACTAACAGATACGCAGTATTTT.

This chain uses TRBV7-8 with TRBJ2-7; 10 positions agree with TRBD2. Germline assignment: CDR1 SGHVS and CDR2 FQNEAQ. Unmatched junction bases numbered 14, after V lost 5 bases and J lost 4 bases. This CDR3 contains 17 residues. The CDR3 protein is CASSQISWTSGNYEQYF. CDR3 nucleotides: TGTGCCAGCAGCCAGATCTCCTGGACTAGCGGAAATTACGAGCAGTACTTC.

This clone was detected ten times or more. The chain is built from TRBV27 and TRBJ2-1; TRBD2 might be the D (6 bases). V shed 7 bases and J shed 0 bases, with 13 bases lying between them. The CDR3 covers 15 residues. In germline, CDR1 is MNHEY, CDR2 SMNVEV (reference sequence). CDR3 sequence: CASNLAASSYNEQFF. CDR3 in DNA: TGTGCCAGCAACTTAGCGGCCAGCTCCTACAATGAGCAGTTCTTC.

As concerns this clone: The sample contains more than one DNA sequence encoding this CDR3. This chain links TRBV28 with TRBJ1-2; no clear D. Germline values: CDR1 MDHEN, CDR2 SYDVKM. The CDR3 consists of 12 residues. Trimming took 3 bases from V and 4 from J, leaving 6 bases between them. This CDR3 reads CASSFLGYGYTF. CDR3 DNA sequence: TGTGCCAGCAGTTTCCTCGGCTATGGCTACACCTTC.

As DNA, the CDR3 is TGTGCCAGCAACCCTAGGACAGGGGGGACTGAAGCTTTCTTT. Its translation is CASNPRTGGTEAFF. The chain links TRBV2 to TRBJ1-1; 10 bases fit TRBD1. The CDR3 length is 14 residues. V lost 7 bases, J lost 5 bases, and 7 bases stayed unmatched. The germline gives CDR1 SNHLY, CDR2 FYNNEI.

The V call is TRBV7-9, the J call TRBJ2-1; 11 bases map to TRBD2. Germline-derived CDR1 and CDR2 are SEHNR and FQNEAQ (reference sequence). Trimming cost V 5 bases and J 8 bases; bases outside gene matches: 17. The CDR3 covers 18 residues. In nucleotides, the CDR3 is TGTGCCAGCAGCGAGTCGGGACTAGCGGCCCTTAAGGGCGATGAGCAGTTCTTC. It specifies CASSESGLAALKGDEQFF.

This chain joins TRBV2 and TRBJ1-5; the D is unclear. The length of the CDR3 is 13 residues. CDR1 and CDR2 (germline): SNHLY, FYNNEI. Trimming left V 6 bases short and J 0 bases short, with 6 bases between. The CDR3 here is CASRPYSNQPQHF. CDR3 nucleotides: TGTGCCAGCAGACCGTATAGCAATCAGCCCCAGCATTTT.

The rearrangement links TRBV5-1 to TRBJ2-5, with 7 bases identical to TRBD1. Per germline, CDR1 SGHRS and CDR2 YFSETQ. With V trimmed by 5 bases and J by 3 bases, 7 bases remained unmatched. This CDR3 has 14 amino acids. DNA of the CDR3: TGCGCCAGCAGTAAGACAGGGAAAGAAGAGACCCAGTACTTC. It codes for CASSKTGKEETQYF.

The rearrangement uses TRBV2 and TRBJ1-5; D perhaps matches TRBD1 (5 bases). The length of the CDR3 is 15 residues. V was clipped by 7 bases and J by 0 bases, with 13 bases between them. Germline V lookup: CDR1 SNHLY, CDR2 FYNNEI. The CDR3 loop is CASTVGGYSNQPQHF. DNA of the CDR3: TGTGCCAGCACCGTCGGGGGTTATAGCAATCAGCCCCAGCATTTT.

At least ten counts were recorded for this clone. The gene calls are TRBV27 and TRBJ1-1; possibly TRBD1 for D (5 bases). The CDR3 has 15 residues. The V end was cut by 8 bases, the J end by 3 bases, with 19 bases between. CDR1 MNHEY and CDR2 SMNVEV come from the germline V gene (reference sequence). In DNA, the CDR3 is TGTGCCAGCCGCATCGGGGACGAGGAGGACACTGAAGCTTTCTTT. Translation: CASRIGDEEDTEAFF.

This clone has more than one count but fewer than ten. This chain uses TRBV30 with TRBJ1-5, with D unresolved. V gave up 2 bases and J gave up 6 bases, with 11 bases separating them. The germline V gene has CDR1 GTSNPN and CDR2 SVGIG (reference sequence). The CDR3 runs 13 residues. Here the CDR3 reads CAWSYQARQPQHF. The CDR3 DNA sequence: TGTGCCTGGAGTTACCAGGCACGTCAGCCCCAGCATTTT.

V is TRBV14 and J is TRBJ2-7, with no clear D. From germline, CDR1 is SGHDN and CDR2 FVKESK. This CDR3 is built from 15 residues. With 6 bases removed from V and 0 bases from J, the gap between germline ends came to 15 bases. CDR3: CASSPRRLYSYEQYF. The CDR3 DNA sequence: TGTGCCAGCAGTCCACGACGGTTATACTCCTACGAGCAGTACTTC. The complete variable domain, with remaining parts taken from reference TRBV14 and TRBJ2-7, reads EAGVTQFPSHSVIEKGQTVTLRCDPISGHDNLYWYRRVMGKEIKFLLHFVKESKQDESGMPNNRFLAERTGGTYSTLKVQPAELEDSGVYFCASSPRRLYSYEQYFGPGTRLTVT.

The gene calls are TRBV7-8 and TRBJ2-7; 10 positions match TRBD1. Germline V gene data show CDR1 as SGHVS and CDR2 as FQNEAQ. CDR3 size: 12 residues. V dropped 4 bases and J dropped 9; count of bases not matched to a gene: 3. This chain's CDR3 is CASSSGQGGQYF. The CDR3 bases are TGTGCCAGCAGCTCCGGACAGGGGGGGCAGTACTTC.

As to this clone: A read error is possible here, since a much larger clone lies one base away. The chain recombines TRBV7-7 with TRBJ2-5, with D possibly TRBD1 on 6 matching bases. V was trimmed by 5 bases and J by 1 base, leaving 11 bases between them. CDR1 is SSHAT and CDR2 is FNYEAQ in the germline V gene (reference sequence). The CDR3 has 14 residues. The CDR3 DNA sequence: TGTGCCAGCAGCCCGACAGGTCTCCAAGAGACCCAGTACTTC. Translation: CASSPTGLQETQYF.

The table lists this clone with a count of one. The rearrangement joins TRBV28 to TRBJ1-5; 8 bases are a match to TRBD1. V gave up 5 bases and J gave up 7 bases; unmatched junction bases: 19. The CDR3 runs 18 residues. Germline CDR1 reads MDHEN; CDR2 reads SYDVKM. CDR3 in DNA: TGTGCCAGCAGTACCCTACGGAGCAGCTCAGGGGGCCGGCAGCCCCAGCATTTT. Translation: CASSTLRSSSGGRQPQHF.

The rearrangement links TRBV2 to TRBJ2-1; D assignment may be TRBD1 or TRBD2 (5 bases each). The CDR3 runs 13 residues. The germline V gene has CDR1 SNHLY and CDR2 FYNNEI. The V gene lost 6 bases and the J gene lost 10 bases, with 16 bases spanning the gap. The CDR3 DNA reads as TGTGCCAGCAGCACCGGGGCTGCAATCGAGCAGTTCTTC. This gives the protein CASSTGAAIEQFF.

V gene TRBV7-9 combines with J gene TRBJ2-7; TRBD1 aligns across 9 bases. Germline trimming cut 7 bases from V and 2 bases from J; bases unmatched to any gene: 15. The CDR3 consists of 17 residues. Germline-derived CDR1 and CDR2 are SEHNR and FQNEAQ (reference sequence). CDR3 in amino acids: CASTNVTGTGSPYEQYF. The CDR3 nucleotides are TGTGCCAGCACCAATGTAACCGGGACAGGGAGCCCCTACGAGCAGTACTTC.

Here the CDR3 reads CASSGGAELYNEQFF. The CDR3 nucleotides are TGTGCCAGCAGCGGCGGAGCGGAGCTCTACAATGAGCAGTTCTTC. V is TRBV9 and J is TRBJ2-1, with D perhaps matching TRBD2 (5 bases). Germline assignment: CDR1 SGDLS and CDR2 YYNGEE. CDR3 length: 15 residues. With 3 bases removed from V and 3 bases from J, the gap between germline ends came to 13 bases.

The genes are TRBV29-1 and TRBJ2-1; 7 positions agree with TRBD2. The CDR3 consists of 15 residues. Germline CDR1 SQVTM, CDR2 ANQGSEA. Losses at the gene ends were 7 bases for V and 3 bases for J; bases not matched to a gene: 12. The CDR3 DNA is TGCAGCGGGGGGGAGAGCGGGACCTACTACAATGAGCAGTTCTTC. Translating it yields CSGGESGTYYNEQFF.

This sequence joins TRBV2 and TRBJ2-1, with 10 bases aligning to TRBD1. This CDR3 is built from 13 residues. Germline CDR1 reads SNHLY; CDR2 reads FYNNEI. The junction had 13 bases not matched to a gene; V was cut back by 8 bases and J by 15 bases. CDR3 bases: TGTGCCAGCGGGGACAGGGGAAGCCCCGGTGGGTTCTTC. Protein product: CASGDRGSPGGFF.

Details on this clone: Within the sample, other DNA sequences also encode this same CDR3. The genes are TRBV5-1 and TRBJ1-1; D is unclear. The ends were cut back, 2 bases at V and 3 bases at J, with 11 bases in the middle. The CDR3 loop spans 14 amino acids. Germline values: CDR1 SGHRS, CDR2 YFSETQ. In DNA form, the CDR3 reads TGCGCCAGCAGCTTTCTGGGTGGGGACACTGAAGCTTTCTTT. This codes for CASSFLGGDTEAFF.

V is TRBV28 and J is TRBJ1-4; tentatively, D is TRBD1 (5 bases). Looked up from germline, CDR1 is MDHEN and CDR2 is SYDVKM. The CDR3 runs to 13 residues. V lost 9 bases and J 8 bases, leaving 16 bases between the germline ends. CDR3 protein: CASQGALKEKLFF. The CDR3 nucleotides read TGTGCCAGTCAAGGGGCTTTGAAGGAAAAACTGTTTTTT.

This chain connects TRBV27 to TRBJ2-2; D is uncertain. The CDR3 loop spans 15 amino acids. V was clipped by 0 bases and J by 5 bases, with 10 bases between them. Per the germline V gene, CDR1 is MNHEY and CDR2 is SMNVEV (reference sequence). The CDR3 nucleotides are TGTGCCAGCAGTTTATCGGCCCGTCAAACCGGGGAGCTGTTTTTT. It specifies CASSLSARQTGELFF.

V gene TRBV19 combines with J gene TRBJ2-2; 7 bases match TRBD2. The CDR3 is made up of 17 amino acids. V lost 3 bases, J lost 2 bases, and 9 bases stayed unmatched. Germline CDR1 reads LNHDA; CDR2 reads SQIVND (reference sequence). CDR3 region: CASSIPPSGINTGELFF. The CDR3 coding sequence is TGTGCCAGTAGTATCCCCCCTAGCGGAATAAACACCGGGGAGCTGTTTTTT.

The chain employs TRBV6-5 and TRBJ2-4, with 10 bases matching TRBD1. V dropped 5 bases and J dropped 8; count of bases not matched to a gene: 6. Germline V CDR1 and CDR2: MNHEY, SVGAGI. There are 14 residues in the CDR3. Written as DNA, the CDR3 is TGTGCCAGCAGTCGGGACAGGGGTACGGACATTCAGTACTTC. It specifies CASSRDRGTDIQYF.